These 29 T cell receptor beta chains share one sample of origin, sequenced in a study of T cells in Graves' hyperthyroidism and ophthalmopathy. Authors of the study amplified TCR beta CDR3 regions from RNA transcripts. RT-PCR in the first round (using the HTBI primer set) targeted the TCR CDR3. TCRdb redid the calling of the multiplex PCR reads with MiXCR, one entry per CDR3 protein. The sample consists of 400,000 or so distinct CDR3 sequences, about 14% of them appearing once. Input material: blood. These receptors were collected from a woman aged 25 to 45 with Graves' ophthalmopathy.

The chain recombines TRBV5-1 with TRBJ2-3; D is unresolved. Germline CDR1 SGHRS, CDR2 YFSETQ. The CDR3 has 15 residues. With 4 bases removed from V and 2 bases from J, the gap between germline ends came to 14 bases. The CDR3, as DNA: TGCGCCAGCAGCCCGCAGAATACCATCACAGATACGCAGTATTTT. It is translated as CASSPQNTITDTQYF. The full variable domain, with the rest looked up from reference TRBV5-1 and TRBJ2-3, is KAGVTQTPRYLIKTRGQQVTLSCSPISGHRSVSWYQQTPGQGLQFLFEYFSETQRNKGNFPGRFSGRQFSNSRSEMNVSTLELGDSALYLCASSPQNTITDTQYFGPGTRLTVL.

V and J are TRBV29-1 and TRBJ1-2; perhaps TRBD1 as D (6 bases). Trimming shortened V by 4 bases and J by 0 bases, and 18 bases separated the two germline ends. Germline CDR1 reads SQVTM; CDR2 reads ANQGSEA. The CDR3 has 16 amino acids. The CDR3 reads CSVVGQTHRANYGYTF. The CDR3 DNA sequence: TGCAGCGTTGTGGGGCAAACTCACAGGGCTAACTATGGCTACACCTTC.

This clonotype was counted ten times or more. The rearrangement uses TRBV20-1 and TRBJ2-7, with 10 nucleotides matching TRBD1. The trim removed 0 bases at V and 1 base at J, leaving 18 bases unmatched. The CDR3 consists of 20 residues. Per germline, CDR1 DFQATT and CDR2 SNEGSKA (reference sequence). The CDR3 spells CSARDPGSGGGTGDSYEQYF. CDR3 in DNA: TGCAGTGCTAGAGATCCCGGCTCGGGGGGGGGGACAGGGGATTCCTACGAGCAGTACTTC.

This clonotype was detected many times. V and J are TRBV7-2 and TRBJ1-6; unclear D gene. Germline V gene lookup returns CDR1 SGHTA and CDR2 FQGNSA. The CDR3 consists of 13 residues. V lost 5 bases to trimming and J lost 10 bases, with 12 bases between them. CDR3 sequence: CASSVSTSSPLHF. As DNA, the CDR3 is TGTGCCAGCAGCGTAAGCACATCCTCACCCCTCCACTTT.

This clonotype was detected only a few times. V usage is TRBV6-1 and J usage is TRBJ1-3; no definite D call. The CDR3 has 13 amino acids. The ends were cut back, 7 bases at V and 4 bases at J, with 11 bases in the middle. Germline V lookup: CDR1 MNHNS, CDR2 SASEGT. The CDR3 nucleotides are TGTGCCAGCAAAGTAGGGTCCGGAAACACCATATATTTT. Translation gives CASKVGSGNTIYF.

The V call is TRBV28, the J call TRBJ2-7; 9 bases are shared with TRBD1. Germline CDR1 and CDR2: MDHEN and SYDVKM. Trimming took 8 bases from V and 2 from J; bases not matched to a gene: 22. This CDR3 region has 19 residues. The CDR3 sequence: CASRSHRNSRDRAPYEQYF. The CDR3 DNA reads as TGTGCCAGCCGTTCCCATCGAAACTCCCGGGACAGGGCCCCCTACGAGCAGTACTTC.

Points on this clonotype: A read error may be the cause here, since a much bigger clone is one base away. This sequence joins TRBV11-2 and TRBJ2-1; D is possibly TRBD2 (7 bases). CDR3 length equals 15 residues. Germline V gene lookup returns CDR1 SGHAT and CDR2 FQNNGV. The CDR3 loop reads CVSSLTGARGDEQFF. The CDR3 DNA follows: TGTGTCAGCAGCTTAACGGGGGCCCGGGGGGATGAGCAGTTCTTC.

The rearrangement uses TRBV11-3 and TRBJ2-6; D not resolved. Trimming stripped 0 bases from V and 4 bases from J, with 10 bases between. CDR1 SGHNT and CDR2 YENEEA come from the germline V gene. The length of the CDR3 is 16 residues. CDR3 sequence: CASSLDFGSGANVLTF. DNA for the CDR3: TGTGCCAGCAGCTTAGATTTCGGTTCCGGGGCCAACGTCCTGACTTTC.

This clonotype was seen at least ten times. An end of the junction does not agree with germline; a read error may underlie this. The V and J genes are TRBV7-7 and TRBJ2-5; 7 nucleotides agree with TRBD2. The CDR3 extends over 13 amino acids. Looked up from germline, CDR1 is SSHAT and CDR2 is FNYEAQ (reference sequence). Here the CDR3 DNA reads TGTGCTAGCAGGCCGACCCGGGGAGGGGCCCAGTACTTC. Its protein product is CASRPTRGGAQYF.

This clonotype was observed at least ten times. The chain joins TRBV28 to TRBJ2-3; either TRBD1 or TRBD2 may supply D (6 bases each). V was shortened by 2 bases and J by 8 bases, with 11 bases between the two germline ends. Germline CDR1 and CDR2: MDHEN and SYDVKM. The CDR3 runs to 13 residues. CDR3 nucleotide sequence: TGTGCCAGCAGTTTAGAGACGGGGGCTACGCAGTATTTT. Translation gives CASSLETGATQYF.

This clonotype has more than one count but fewer than ten. The junction differs from germline at one of its ends, possibly a read error. The rearrangement uses TRBV7-7 and TRBJ2-2; 11 nucleotides agree with TRBD1. CDR1 and CDR2 (germline): SSHAT, FNYEAQ (reference sequence). The CDR3 has 15 amino acids. The CDR3 DNA reads TGTGCTAGCAGCTTAGGGACAGGGGGTTCCGGGGAGCTGTTTTTT. Translating gives CASSLGTGGSGELFF.

Ten or more counts support this clonotype. The genes are TRBV7-2 and TRBJ1-1; no clear D gene. The CDR3 covers 15 residues. Trimming cost V 2 bases and J 3 bases, with 13 bases left between them. Germline V gives CDR1 SGHTA, CDR2 FQGNSA. The DNA for the CDR3 is TGTGCCAGCAGCTTAAGGGCCCAGCCGGACACTGAAGCTTTCTTT. It is translated as CASSLRAQPDTEAFF.

This clonotype was seen at least ten times. This chain connects TRBV4-1 to TRBJ2-2; 14 bases line up with TRBD2. The CDR3 has 15 amino acids. Germline assignment: CDR1 MGHRA and CDR2 YSYEKL. V was pared by 5 bases and J by 6 bases, with 2 bases of the junction left unmatched. CDR3 amino acids: CASSGTSGGPGELFF. CDR3 sequence (DNA): TGCGCCAGCAGCGGGACTAGCGGGGGCCCCGGGGAGCTGTTTTTT.

This clonotype appeared a few times. This chain connects TRBV4-1 to TRBJ1-1; D not resolved. This CDR3 contains 14 residues. Germline CDR1 is MGHRA and CDR2 is YSYEKL. Trimming took 2 bases from V and 4 from J, leaving 11 bases between them. The CDR3 sequence: CASSQIPVGTEAFF. CDR3 bases: TGCGCCAGCAGCCAAATCCCGGTGGGCACTGAAGCTTTCTTT.

This clonotype was recorded many times. The rearrangement uses TRBV2 and TRBJ2-5, with D hard to call. Trimming took off 2 bases at V and 1 base at J, with 8 bases between the two ends. The CDR3 is 14 residues long. Germline loops: CDR1 SNHLY, CDR2 FYNNEI. In DNA form, the CDR3 reads TGTGCCAGCAGTGAATGGGCAGCCCAAGAGACCCAGTACTTC. Translating it yields CASSEWAAQETQYF.

In the case of this clonotype: A read error is possible here, since a much larger clone lies one base away. The chain couples TRBV7-8 to TRBJ1-4, with 7 positions matching TRBD1. Germline CDR1 and CDR2: SGHVS and FQNEAQ. V lost 6 bases, J lost 2 bases, and 6 bases stayed unmatched. This CDR3 is 15 amino acids long. The CDR3 here is CASRTRDSTNEKLFF. DNA of the CDR3: TGTGCCAGCAGAACGAGGGACAGTACTAATGAAAAACTGTTTTTT. The variable domain in full, with the rest retrieved from reference TRBV7-8 and TRBJ1-4, is GAGVSQSPRYKVAKRGQDVALRCDPISGHVSLFWYQQALGQGPEFLTYFQNEAQLDKSGLPSDRFFAERPEGSVSTLKIQRTQQEDSAVYLCASRTRDSTNEKLFFGSGTQLSVL.

In this sample, this clonotype turned up many times. As DNA, the CDR3 is TGTGCCAGCAGCCGTGGGGACCGGGACGGGGAGCTGTTTTTT. Its translation: CASSRGDRDGELFF. The chain links TRBV7-6 to TRBJ2-2; D tentatively reads TRBD1 or TRBD2 (5 bases each). The V gene lost 5 bases and the J gene lost 7 bases, with 14 bases spanning the gap. The CDR3 runs to 14 residues. Germline V gives CDR1 SGHVS, CDR2 FNYEAQ.

Ten or more counts support this clonotype. V and J are TRBV28 and TRBJ2-3; 13 positions agree with TRBD2. The CDR3 covers 14 residues. Trimming removed 1 base from V and 14 bases from J; junction bases left unmatched: 6. CDR1 is MDHEN, CDR2 SYDVKM, per germline. Here the CDR3 DNA reads TGTGCCAGCAGTTTATTACTAGCGGGGGGGCTCGGGTATTTT. This codes for CASSLLLAGGLGYF.

This chain joins TRBV20-1 and TRBJ2-3, with 10 bases lining up with TRBD2. This CDR3 spans 16 amino acids. Unmatched junction bases numbered 7, after V lost 3 bases and J lost 1 base. The germline V gene has CDR1 DFQATT and CDR2 SNEGSKA (reference sequence). This CDR3 is CSASVAGGLRTDTQYF. The CDR3 coding sequence is TGCAGTGCTAGCGTAGCGGGGGGCCTCCGCACAGATACGCAGTATTTT.

A remark on this clonotype: This may be a read error, as it is one base from a much larger clone. J is TRBJ2-1 and V is TRBV18; D possibly matches TRBD1 or TRBD2 (5 bases each). This CDR3 has 18 residues. CDR1 and CDR2 (germline): KGHSH, LQKENI. The CDR3 loop reads CASSPGAVRDLTAHEQLF. CDR3 nucleotide sequence: TGTGCCAGCTCACCAGGGGCGGTTAGGGACCTAACGGCCCATGAGCAGCTCTTC.

V usage is TRBV19 and J usage is TRBJ1-2; TRBD1 aligns across 7 bases. The ends lost 4 bases at V and 0 bases at J; junction bases unmatched: 5. From germline, CDR1 is LNHDA and CDR2 SQIVND (reference sequence). The CDR3 is 15 amino acids. The DNA of the CDR3 is TGTGCCAGTAGTACCCCCGGGACAGCTAACTATGGCTACACCTTC. It translates to CASSTPGTANYGYTF.

This clonotype was counted between two and nine times. The chain joins TRBV24-1 to TRBJ2-2; D call uncertain. The CDR3 spans 16 residues. Looked up from germline, CDR1 is KGHDR and CDR2 is SFDVKD. Trimming removed 3 bases at V and 2 bases at J, with 12 bases between. The CDR3 DNA sequence: TGTGCCACCAGTGATCCAGGACGGTTTAACACCGGGGAGCTGTTTTTT. This translates into CATSDPGRFNTGELFF.

This clonotype occurred many times. Here the CDR3 DNA reads TGTGCCAGCAGAAACCTGGACAGGGGAGACACTGAAGCTTTCTTT. The encoded protein is CASRNLDRGDTEAFF. This chain links TRBV12-3 or TRBV12-4 with TRBJ1-1; 9 bases map to TRBD1. This CDR3 region has 15 residues. The J segment lost 3 bases and the V segment lost 6 bases, leaving 8 bases of the junction unmatched.

In this sample, this clonotype turned up a few times. The V gene is TRBV6-2 or TRBV6-3, the J gene TRBJ2-1; D is perhaps TRBD2 (5 bases). The germline CDR1 and CDR2 sequences are MNHEY and SVGEGT. The CDR3 has 11 amino acids. Trimming took 3 bases from V and 12 from J, leaving 9 bases between them. The CDR3 DNA reads as TGTGCCAGCAGTTATGGGAGAGGGCAGTTCTTC. It encodes CASSYGRGQFF.

This clonotype was seen only a few times. DNA for the CDR3: TGTGCCAGCAGTTACAGGGGCAGAGTCCCCACCTTC. Translated: CASSYRGRVPTF. The chain has TRBV6-5 and TRBJ1-2, with a tentative D call TRBD1 (5 bases). Germline V gene data show CDR1 as MNHEY and CDR2 as SVGAGI. The CDR3 is 12 residues long. The V end was cut by 2 bases, the J end by 13 bases, with 14 bases between.

This clonotype was counted between two and nine times. The rearrangement joins TRBV12-5 to TRBJ1-5; 8 bases agree with TRBD1. Per the germline V gene, CDR1 is LGHNT and CDR2 is FRNRAP. J was trimmed by 0 bases and V by 6 bases; bases with no gene match: 16. The CDR3 is made up of 19 amino acids. CDR3 residues: CASGFLSRGLQYSNQPQHF. The CDR3 DNA reads as TGTGCTAGTGGCTTTCTCTCCAGGGGGCTCCAATATAGCAATCAGCCCCAGCATTTT. Supplemented by reference TRBV12-5 and TRBJ1-5, the full variable domain reads DARVTQTPRHKVTEMGQEVTMRCQPILGHNTVFWYRQTMMQGLELLAYFRNRAPLDDSGMPKDRFSAEMPDATLATLKIQPSEPRDSAVYFCASGFLSRGLQYSNQPQHFGDGTRLSIL.

This clonotype was observed many times. This chain joins TRBV9 and TRBJ2-7; TRBD1 is a possible D gene (6 bases). Germline V gene sequence: CDR1 SGDLS, CDR2 YYNGEE. Trimming shortened V by 0 bases and J by 3 bases, and 10 bases separated the two germline ends. CDR3 length: 14 amino acids. CDR3 DNA: TGTGCCAGCAGCGTAGACGGGGACAACTACGAGCAGTACTTC. This codes for CASSVDGDNYEQYF.

This clonotype has ten or more counts. The chain recombines TRBV6-6 with TRBJ1-6; possibly TRBD1 for D (6 bases). Germline V lookup: CDR1 MNHNY, CDR2 SVGAGI (reference sequence). The CDR3 is 16 residues long. The V gene lost 2 bases and the J gene lost 10 bases, with 18 bases spanning the gap. The CDR3 loop is CASSYDHRAVGSPLHF. The CDR3 nucleotides read TGTGCCAGCAGTTACGATCACAGGGCCGTTGGGTCACCCCTCCACTTT.

At least ten counts were recorded for this clonotype. V is TRBV18 and J is TRBJ1-5; D remains unclear. Between the trimmed V and J ends, which lost 6 bases and 2 bases, there was a span of 8 bases. This CDR3 has 13 amino acids. CDR1 KGHSH and CDR2 LQKENI come from the germline V gene. The CDR3 coding sequence is TGTGCCAGCTCGCTAAAGGGCAATCAGCCCCAGCATTTT. This codes for CASSLKGNQPQHF.